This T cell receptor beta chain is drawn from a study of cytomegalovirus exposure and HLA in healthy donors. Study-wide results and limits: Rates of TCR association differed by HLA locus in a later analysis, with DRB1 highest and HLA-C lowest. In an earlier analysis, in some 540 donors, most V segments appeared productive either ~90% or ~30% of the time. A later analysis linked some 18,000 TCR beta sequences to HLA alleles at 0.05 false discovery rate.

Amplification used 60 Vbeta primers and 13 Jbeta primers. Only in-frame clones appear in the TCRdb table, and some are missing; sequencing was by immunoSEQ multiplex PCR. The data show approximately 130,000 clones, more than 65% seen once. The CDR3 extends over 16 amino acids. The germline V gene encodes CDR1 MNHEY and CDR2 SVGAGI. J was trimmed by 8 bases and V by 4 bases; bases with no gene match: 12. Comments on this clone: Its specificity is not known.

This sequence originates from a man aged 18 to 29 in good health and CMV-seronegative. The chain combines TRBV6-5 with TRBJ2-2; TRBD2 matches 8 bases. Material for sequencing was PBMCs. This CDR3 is CASSSGIGGGPGELFF. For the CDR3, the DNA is TGTGCCAGCAGTTCTGGGATCGGGGGGGGGCCAGGGGAGCTGTTTTTT.